Shown below are 15 T cell receptor beta chains from a single sample sequenced in a study of blood T cell repertoires in COVID-19. Data came from immunoSEQ multiplex PCR; TCRdb stores just in-frame clones and leaves some out. The sample includes about 160,000 clones, over 70% of them seen just once. The sample taken for sequencing was PBMCs or T cells enriched from blood (not recorded which). Receptors originate from a woman between 40 and 50 years old with acute COVID-19.

The chain has TRBV3-1 (or the pseudogene TRBV3-2) and TRBJ2-1; 8 nucleotides align to TRBD2. In germline, CDR1 is LGHDT, CDR2 YNNKEL (reference sequence). V was pared by 0 bases and J by 2 bases, with 0 bases of the junction left unmatched. The CDR3 extends over 15 amino acids. CDR3 sequence: CASSQDSGTYNEQFF. The CDR3 bases are TGTGCCAGCAGCCAAGATAGCGGGACCTACAATGAGCAGTTCTTC.

The chain links TRBV5-1 to TRBJ2-2, with 7 bases identical to TRBD1. Germline V gives CDR1 SGHRS, CDR2 YFSETQ. The CDR3 totals 15 residues. Losses at the gene ends were 6 bases for V and 4 bases for J; bases not matched to a gene: 9. The CDR3 DNA reads as TGCGCCAGCACCGATAACACAGGGGTCACCGGGGAGCTGTTTTTT. Translating it yields CASTDNTGVTGELFF.

The V gene is TRBV9, the J gene TRBJ2-5, with TRBD1 matching over 7 bases. Germline lookup yields CDR1 SGDLS and CDR2 YYNGEE. The CDR3 loop spans 16 amino acids. The trim removed 0 bases at V and 4 bases at J, leaving 9 bases unmatched. The CDR3 region has the DNA TGTGCCAGCAGCGTAGGGGAAGGGGGCGTCTCAGAGACCCAGTACTTC. It codes for CASSVGEGGVSETQYF. The full variable domain, its missing parts supplied by reference TRBV9 and TRBJ2-5, is DSGVTQTPKHLITATGQRVTLRCSPRSGDLSVYWYQQSLDQGLQFLIQYYNGEERAKGNILERFSAQQFPDLHSELNLSSLELGDSALYFCASSVGEGGVSETQYFGPGTRLLVL.

The chain couples TRBV4-2 to TRBJ1-2; tentatively, D is TRBD1 (5 bases). From germline, CDR1 is LGHNA and CDR2 YNFKEQ. V was cut by 0 bases and J by 0 bases, with 5 bases left in between. This CDR3 is 14 amino acids long. Here the CDR3 reads CASSQDRANYGYTF. The CDR3 DNA reads TGTGCCAGCAGCCAAGACAGGGCTAACTATGGCTACACCTTC.

This clone was observed once. This chain joins TRBV5-4 and TRBJ1-6; TRBD1 matches at 7 bases. From germline, CDR1 is SGHNT and CDR2 YYREEE (reference sequence). V dropped 4 bases and J dropped 7; count of bases not matched to a gene: 5. The length of the CDR3 is 14 residues. The CDR3 DNA is TGTGCCAGCAGCGGGGACAGTAAGAATTCACCCCTCCACTTT. Its translation: CASSGDSKNSPLHF.

This clone appeared a single time. The chain couples TRBV19 to TRBJ1-5; tentatively, D is TRBD1 (6 bases). The CDR3 totals 15 residues. The V gene's germline CDR1 is LNHDA and CDR2 SQIVND (reference sequence). With 6 bases removed from V and 10 bases from J, the gap between germline ends came to 22 bases. The CDR3 protein is CASSLSAANRAPQHF. The CDR3 DNA sequence: TGTGCCAGTAGCTTATCCGCCGCGAACAGGGCCCCCCAGCATTTT.

The V and J genes are TRBV3-1 (or the pseudogene TRBV3-2) and TRBJ2-5; 13 nucleotides agree with TRBD2. The germline gives CDR1 LGHDT, CDR2 YNNKEL (reference sequence). The CDR3 runs 17 residues. V shed 2 bases and J 5 bases; nucleotides not matched to a gene: 8. The CDR3 protein is CASSQPWTSGSGETQYF. DNA of the CDR3: TGTGCCAGCAGCCAACCTTGGACTAGCGGGAGTGGGGAGACCCAGTACTTC.

This sequence joins TRBV24-1 and TRBJ2-1, with 11 bases aligning to TRBD2. CDR1 is KGHDR and CDR2 is SFDVKD in the germline V gene. V lost 3 bases, J lost 2 bases, and 8 bases stayed unmatched. The CDR3 length is 18 residues. The CDR3: CATSDGSGTSGAYNEQFF. The CDR3 nucleotides are TGTGCCACCAGTGATGGTTCCGGGACTAGCGGAGCCTACAATGAGCAGTTCTTC.

CDR3 sequence: CASSLGPGVSGNTIYF. As DNA, the CDR3 is TGTGCCAGCAGCTTGGGACCGGGGGTATCTGGAAACACCATATATTTT. The rearrangement joins TRBV5-5 to TRBJ1-3; D is possibly TRBD1 (5 bases). The length of the CDR3 is 16 residues. With 0 bases removed from V and 1 base from J, the gap between germline ends came to 11 bases. CDR1 SGHKS and CDR2 YYEKEE come from the germline V gene (reference sequence).

This clone was picked up a small number of times. The V call is TRBV2, the J call TRBJ2-1; 12 bases are shared with TRBD2. Germline V gene data show CDR1 as SNHLY and CDR2 as FYNNEI. This CDR3 is built from 15 residues. The ends lost 5 bases at V and 10 bases at J; junction bases unmatched: 9. In nucleotides, the CDR3 is TGTGCCAGCAGTCTTCTAGCGGGAGGGCCGGGGGAGCAGTTCTTC. This gives the protein CASSLLAGGPGEQFF.

The count of this clone is one. This rearrangement joins TRBV29-1 to TRBJ2-5; a weak D match, TRBD2 (6 bases). CDR1 SQVTM and CDR2 ANQGSEA come from the germline V gene. The CDR3 consists of 14 residues. The V end lost 0 bases, the J end lost 5 bases, and 13 bases lay between the germline ends. Written as DNA, the CDR3 is TGCAGCGTTGAAGATCATACCCGGGAGGAGACCCAGTACTTC. It specifies CSVEDHTREETQYF.

The chain employs TRBV6-2 or TRBV6-3 and TRBJ2-7, with TRBD1 as a possible D gene (5 bases). Germline values: CDR1 MNHEY, CDR2 SVGEGT. The CDR3 loop spans 13 amino acids. V lost 4 bases and J lost 2, with 9 bases in between. The CDR3 DNA is TGTGCCAGCAGTTCGGACATGCCCTACGAGCAGTACTTC. Translation: CASSSDMPYEQYF.

The V call is TRBV28, the J call TRBJ2-5; the D gene is possibly TRBD2 (6 bases). Trimming stripped 6 bases from V and 1 base from J, with 12 bases between. The CDR3 sequence is 14 residues long. Germline-derived CDR1 and CDR2 are MDHEN and SYDVKM. The CDR3 sequence is CASRLGGPQETQYF. As DNA, the CDR3 is TGTGCCAGCAGGCTGGGGGGTCCCCAAGAGACCCAGTACTTC. Variable domain in full (rest from reference TRBV28 and TRBJ2-5): DVKVTQSSRYLVKRTGEKVFLECVQDMDHENMFWYRQDPGLGLRLIYFSYDVKMKEKGDIPEGYSVSREKKERFSLILESASTNQTSMYLCASRLGGPQETQYFGPGTRLLVL.

The genes are TRBV2 and TRBJ1-1, with TRBD1 as a possible D gene (5 bases). The ends were cut back, 1 base at V and 1 base at J, with 13 bases in the middle. Germline V gene data show CDR1 as SNHLY and CDR2 as FYNNEI. There are 16 residues in the CDR3. CDR3 region: CASSEGLFQGNTEAFF. CDR3 bases: TGTGCCAGCAGTGAAGGGCTCTTTCAGGGGAACACTGAAGCTTTCTTT.

The V and J genes are TRBV2 and TRBJ1-1; 7 bases fit TRBD1. CDR1 SNHLY and CDR2 FYNNEI come from the germline V gene. With V trimmed by 3 bases and J by 4 bases, 5 bases remained unmatched. The CDR3 has 14 residues. The DNA of the CDR3 is TGTGCCAGCAGTGAGTGGGCAGGGGGCACTGAAGCTTTCTTT. As protein: CASSEWAGGTEAFF. Using reference TRBV2 and TRBJ1-1 for the parts outside the CDR3, the full variable domain is EPEVTQTPSHQVTQMGQEVILRCVPISNHLYFYWYRQILGQKVEFLVSFYNNEISEKSEIFDDQFSVERPDGSNFTLKIRSTKLEDSAMYFCASSEWAGGTEAFFGQGTRLTVV.